These 15 T cell receptor beta chains share one sample of origin, sequenced in a study of regulatory T cells in long-lasting Graves disease. CDR3-region Arm-PCR and iRepertoire HTBI primers produced the TCR beta libraries. A single record per CDR3 protein comes from TCRdb applying MiXCR to the multiplex PCR reads. This sample has some 470,000 distinct CDR3 sequences; approximately 21% occur once, and the top ten carry roughly 7.7%. Time point defined: persistent/refractory GD, antithyroid drugs over 5 years with positive TRAb. With RNA extracted from PBMCs as input, the TCR library was made. The sequenced sample was peripheral blood mononuclear cells (PBMCs), obtained when the disease was refractory, from a patient treated with antithyroid drugs. The receptors stem from a female donor with Graves disease.

This clonotype was recorded a few times. The rearrangement joins TRBV28 to TRBJ2-5; 8 bases map to TRBD2. The length of the CDR3 is 15 residues. V lost 5 bases and J lost 4; bases outside the gene matches: 9. Germline V gives CDR1 MDHEN, CDR2 SYDVKM. CDR3 region: CASSPRGLALETQYF. CDR3 sequence (DNA): TGTGCCAGCAGTCCCCGAGGACTAGCACTAGAGACCCAGTACTTC.

This rearrangement joins TRBV12-3 or TRBV12-4 to TRBJ2-2; 10 bases line up with TRBD2. V gave up 4 bases and J gave up 1 base; unmatched junction bases: 21. The CDR3 length is 22 residues. CDR3 amino acids: CASSSSFGLAGAKYVNTGELFF. The CDR3 region has the DNA TGTGCCAGCAGTTCCAGCTTTGGGCTAGCGGGAGCAAAGTATGTGAACACCGGGGAGCTGTTTTTT.

In its sample, this clonotype was seen many times. The chain has TRBV2 and TRBJ2-7; 10 bases align to TRBD1. V lost 8 bases, J lost 4 bases, and 8 bases stayed unmatched. The CDR3 contains 14 residues. Germline V gene lookup returns CDR1 SNHLY and CDR2 FYNNEI. DNA of the CDR3: TGTGCCAGCGCCCCGGGACAGGGGACGTACGAGCAGTACTTC. It translates to CASAPGQGTYEQYF.

The rearrangement joins TRBV6-1 to TRBJ2-4; D ambiguous. The CDR3 loop spans 14 amino acids. The ends were cut back, 7 bases at V and 8 bases at J, with 18 bases in the middle. Germline assignment: CDR1 MNHNS and CDR2 SASEGT. The CDR3 loop is CASTPGELFDIQYF. The CDR3, as DNA: TGTGCCAGCACCCCTGGCGAGTTATTCGACATTCAGTACTTC.

Many counts were recorded for this clonotype. The chain carries TRBV7-3 and TRBJ2-2; D possibly matches TRBD1 or TRBD2 (5 bases each). V lost 3 bases, J lost 7 bases, and 9 bases lay in between. The CDR3 spans 13 residues. Germline lookup yields CDR1 SGHTA and CDR2 FQGTGA. The CDR3 sequence: CASSFSGSGELFF. The DNA for the CDR3 is TGTGCCAGCAGCTTTTCAGGGAGCGGGGAGCTGTTTTTT.

This clonotype was detected ten times or more. The V gene is TRBV6-1, the J gene TRBJ1-2; 9 bases are a match to TRBD1. Trimming removed 5 bases from V and 2 bases from J; junction bases left unmatched: 6. This CDR3 comprises 15 residues. Germline CDR1 reads MNHNS; CDR2 reads SASEGT. The CDR3 spells CASSNPGQGNYGYTF. CDR3 nucleotides: TGTGCCAGCAGTAATCCGGGACAGGGAAACTATGGCTACACCTTC.

This clonotype was observed at least ten times. The chain employs TRBV5-1 and TRBJ2-2; unclear D gene. The CDR3 consists of 15 residues. CDR1 SGHRS and CDR2 YFSETQ come from the germline V gene. Trimming took 5 bases from V and 0 from J, leaving 11 bases between them. CDR3 in DNA: TGCGCCAGCAGTCGTGGGCAGGCGAACACCGGGGAGCTGTTTTTT. This gives the protein CASSRGQANTGELFF.

This clonotype was observed at least ten times. V usage is TRBV28 and J usage is TRBJ1-2, with a tentative D call TRBD1 (5 bases). With 4 bases removed from V and 4 bases from J, the gap between germline ends came to 10 bases. Per germline, CDR1 MDHEN and CDR2 SYDVKM. The length of the CDR3 is 13 residues. The CDR3 protein is CASSYMDTYGYTF. The DNA for the CDR3 is TGTGCCAGCAGTTATATGGACACCTATGGCTACACCTTC.

This clonotype was counted ten times or more. The V gene is TRBV6-1, the J gene TRBJ1-6, with D tentatively TRBD1 (5 bases). V lost 2 bases, J lost 14 bases, and 10 bases lay in between. The length of the CDR3 is 12 residues. Germline CDR1 MNHNS, CDR2 SASEGT. The CDR3, as DNA: TGTGCCAGCAGTGAAAAGGGGATAACCCTCCACTTT. This translates into CASSEKGITLHF.

This clonotype showed up many times. This chain joins TRBV2 and TRBJ2-7, with D possibly matching TRBD1 (6 bases). This CDR3 region has 14 residues. V lost 6 bases and J 0 bases, leaving 12 bases between the germline ends. Looked up from germline, CDR1 is SNHLY and CDR2 is FYNNEI. CDR3 amino acids: CASRRGYSSYEQYF. DNA for the CDR3: TGTGCCAGCAGGAGGGGGTACAGCTCCTACGAGCAGTACTTC.

This clonotype was recorded many times. The chain uses TRBV19 and TRBJ1-1; no clear D. The CDR3 loop spans 13 amino acids. Between the trimmed V and J ends, which lost 8 bases and 4 bases, there was a span of 14 bases. The germline gives CDR1 LNHDA, CDR2 SQIVND (reference sequence). Written as DNA, the CDR3 is TGTGCCAGTGGGGAGGGAAGGGTCACTGAAGCTTTCTTT. Its protein is CASGEGRVTEAFF. Supplemented by reference TRBV19 and TRBJ1-1, the full variable domain reads DGGITQSPKYLFRKEGQNVTLSCEQNLNHDAMYWYRQDPGQGLRLIYYSQIVNDFQKGDIAEGYSVSREKKESFPLTVTSAQKNPTAFYLCASGEGRVTEAFFGQGTRLTVV.

This clonotype was observed many times. The chain carries TRBV28 and TRBJ1-2; the D is unclear. The CDR3 runs 12 residues. Germline values: CDR1 MDHEN, CDR2 SYDVKM. V dropped 8 bases and J dropped 3 bases, with 10 bases sitting between them. CDR3 sequence: CASGVVYYGYTF. As DNA, the CDR3 is TGTGCCAGCGGTGTGGTTTACTATGGCTACACCTTC.

This clonotype has ten or more counts. This sequence joins TRBV28 and TRBJ2-7, with TRBD1 matching 9 bases. Germline CDR1 and CDR2: MDHEN and SYDVKM. CDR3 size: 16 residues. V trimming: 5 bases; J trimming: 3 bases; junction bases outside the gene matches: 11. The CDR3 region has the DNA TGTGCCAGCAGTCCTCTGACCGGGACAGGGTACTACGAGCAGTACTTC. This codes for CASSPLTGTGYYEQYF.

Many counts were recorded for this clonotype. The genes are TRBV28 and TRBJ1-1; 8 nucleotides align to TRBD1. The germline V gene encodes CDR1 MDHEN and CDR2 SYDVKM. V shed 4 bases and J 1 base; nucleotides not matched to a gene: 11. The CDR3 has 17 amino acids. The CDR3 reads CASSYLGQVLPNTEAFF. Written as DNA, the CDR3 is TGTGCCAGCAGTTACCTGGGACAGGTGTTACCGAACACTGAAGCTTTCTTT.

This clonotype was detected only a few times. The gene calls are TRBV18 and TRBJ2-5; D unclear. The germline V and J ends were trimmed by 3 bases and 2 bases, with 13 bases remaining between them. Germline V gene lookup returns CDR1 KGHSH and CDR2 LQKENI. CDR3 size: 15 residues. The CDR3 sequence: CASSPGVKTQETQYF. The CDR3 coding sequence is TGTGCCAGCTCACCCGGCGTAAAGACACAAGAGACCCAGTACTTC.